Presented here are 12 T cell receptor beta chains from one specimen sequenced in a study of shared clonotypes between healthy human individuals. TCRdb's copy holds only in-frame clones and misses some; the assay was immunoSEQ multiplex PCR. The data hold about half a million clones, with approximately 80% observed a single time. Sequencing was done on a sample of PBMCs. The receptor source for this set is a woman aged 40-49 years in good health. Some clones in this sample may be carry-over from other donors' samples.

This clone has a handful of counts. This chain links TRBV10-2 with TRBJ1-5, with 7 bases that match TRBD1. Germline lookup yields CDR1 WSHSY and CDR2 SAAADI. This CDR3 has 16 residues. Trimming cost V 4 bases and J 3 bases; bases outside gene matches: 9. CDR3 protein: CASSGATGLINQPQHF. The CDR3 bases are TGCGCCAGCAGTGGGGCGACAGGGCTAATCAATCAGCCCCAGCATTTT.

This rearrangement joins TRBV14 to TRBJ1-3; D is ambiguous. Germline CDR1 SGHDN, CDR2 FVKESK. This CDR3 spans 15 amino acids. V was clipped by 0 bases and J by 4 bases, with 10 bases between them. CDR3 region: CASSQDILGGNTIYF. CDR3 DNA: TGTGCCAGCAGCCAAGACATCCTGGGCGGAAACACCATATATTTT.

In this sample, this clone turned up once. The rearrangement links TRBV15 to TRBJ2-4; D may be TRBD1 or TRBD2 (5 bases each). Germline V gene lookup returns CDR1 LNHNV and CDR2 YYDKDF (reference sequence). The CDR3 length is 16 residues. V was clipped by 3 bases and J by 2 bases, with 14 bases between them. CDR3 sequence (DNA): TGTGCCACCAGCAGCAGAAGGCAGGGACCCAAAAACATTCAGTACTTC. It encodes CATSSRRQGPKNIQYF.

The chain employs TRBV6-1 and TRBJ1-5; D is unclear. Per the germline V gene, CDR1 is MNHNS and CDR2 is SASEGT. The length of the CDR3 is 13 residues. V shed 4 bases and J shed 4 bases, with 8 bases lying between them. The CDR3 DNA sequence: TGTGCCAGCAGTGGTATCAAAAATCAGCCCCAGCATTTT. The encoded protein is CASSGIKNQPQHF.

V gene TRBV29-1 combines with J gene TRBJ1-1; D remains unclear. Germline-derived CDR1 and CDR2 are SQVTM and ANQGSEA. The CDR3 has 14 amino acids. The germline V and J ends were trimmed by 5 bases and 1 base, with 14 bases remaining between them. In DNA form, the CDR3 reads TGCAGCGTTCTAGGCGGGGTGCAGAACACTGAAGCTTTCTTT. Translating gives CSVLGGVQNTEAFF.

This sequence joins TRBV5-1 and TRBJ1-6; D perhaps matches TRBD1 (6 bases). Germline V gene data show CDR1 as SGHRS and CDR2 as YFSETQ. The CDR3 consists of 14 residues. Trimming took off 3 bases at V and 6 bases at J, with 10 bases between the two ends. The CDR3 region has the DNA TGCGCCAGCAGCTACCAGGGGATTAATTCACCCCTCCACTTT. Residues: CASSYQGINSPLHF.

The chain carries TRBV6-5 and TRBJ2-1; 9 nucleotides agree with TRBD1. The V gene's germline CDR1 is MNHEY and CDR2 SVGAGI. Trimming at V came to 2 bases and at J to 2 bases, leaving 1 base not matched to a gene. The CDR3 is made up of 15 amino acids. The CDR3 loop reads CASSYTGGTYNEQFF. The CDR3 DNA sequence: TGTGCCAGCAGTTACACAGGGGGCACCTACAATGAGCAGTTCTTC.

This clone was detected a few times. The CDR3 DNA follows: TGTGCCAGCAGTGACTCTGAGGGAGGTGAGGCGGATGAGCAGTTCTTC. Translating gives CASSDSEGGEADEQFF. The V and J genes are TRBV6-4 and TRBJ2-1, with a tentative D call TRBD2 (6 bases). V lost 0 bases and J lost 8, with 17 bases in between. Germline V gene sequence: CDR1 MRHNA, CDR2 SNTAGT. This CDR3 has 16 residues.

The CDR3 DNA sequence: TGTGCCAGCAGCGCCCCGGGCACCGGGGAGCTGTTTTTT. This translates into CASSAPGTGELFF. This sequence joins TRBV6-1 and TRBJ2-2, with D unclear. Germline CDR1 MNHNS, CDR2 SASEGT. The CDR3 has 13 residues. V lost 6 bases, J lost 4 bases, and 9 bases lay in between.

This clone appeared once. V and J are TRBV2 and TRBJ2-3; D possibly corresponds to TRBD1 (6 bases). Germline V gives CDR1 SNHLY, CDR2 FYNNEI. V was clipped by 6 bases and J by 2 bases, with 12 bases between them. The CDR3 sequence is 14 residues long. CDR3 in DNA: TGTGCCAGCAGCCGGACAGCCGACACAGATACGCAGTATTTT. The encoded protein is CASSRTADTDTQYF.

A note on this clone: At one of its ends the junction is not consistent with the germline gene, which may arise from a read error. V gene TRBV5-1 combines with J gene TRBJ1-2; TRBD1 matches at 7 bases. CDR3 length: 12 amino acids. CDR1 is SGHRS and CDR2 is YFSETQ in the germline V gene. The CDR3 reads CASSLYWDSLNF. As DNA, the CDR3 is TGCGCCAGCAGCTTGTATTGGGACAGCTTGAACTTC.

This chain connects TRBV19 to TRBJ1-2, with TRBD1 as a possible D gene (6 bases). The V gene lost 5 bases and the J gene lost 4 bases, with 20 bases spanning the gap. The CDR3 runs 16 residues. Germline-derived CDR1 and CDR2 are LNHDA and SQIVND (reference sequence). The CDR3 sequence is CASSPQGTWLSYGYTF. CDR3 nucleotides: TGTGCCAGTAGTCCCCAGGGGACGTGGTTGAGCTATGGCTACACCTTC. Full variable domain (missing parts from reference TRBV19 and TRBJ1-2): DGGITQSPKYLFRKEGQNVTLSCEQNLNHDAMYWYRQDPGQGLRLIYYSQIVNDFQKGDIAEGYSVSREKKESFPLTVTSAQKNPTAFYLCASSPQGTWLSYGYTFGSGTRLTVV.